Sequencing of this T cell receptor (beta chain) was carried out in a study of T cells in Graves' hyperthyroidism and ophthalmopathy. The TCR beta CDR3 regions underwent amplification using RNA transcripts as the source. With the HTBI primer set, the TCR CDR3 went through a first round of RT-PCR. One entry per CDR3 protein results from TCRdb running MiXCR on the multiplex PCR reads. The repertoire holds 700,000 to 850,000 distinct CDR3 sequences, with over 35% as singletons. Germline V CDR1 and CDR2: SNHLY, FYNNEI. This CDR3 is built from 14 residues. V gave up 4 bases and J gave up 5 bases, with 11 bases separating them. This clonotype has a count of ten or more.

The receptor was isolated from a woman aged 40 to 50 with Graves' hyperthyroidism. Sequences were obtained from blood. V gene TRBV2 combines with J gene TRBJ1-4; D gene unclear. The CDR3 protein is CASSGAATNEKLFF. In DNA, the CDR3 is TGTGCCAGCAGTGGGGCCGCGACAAATGAAAAACTGTTTTTT. The full variable domain, completed using reference TRBV2 and TRBJ1-4, is EPEVTQTPSHQVTQMGQEVILRCVPISNHLYFYWYRQILGQKVEFLVSFYNNEISEKSEIFDDQFSVERPDGSNFTLKIRSTKLEDSAMYFCASSGAATNEKLFFGSGTQLSVL.